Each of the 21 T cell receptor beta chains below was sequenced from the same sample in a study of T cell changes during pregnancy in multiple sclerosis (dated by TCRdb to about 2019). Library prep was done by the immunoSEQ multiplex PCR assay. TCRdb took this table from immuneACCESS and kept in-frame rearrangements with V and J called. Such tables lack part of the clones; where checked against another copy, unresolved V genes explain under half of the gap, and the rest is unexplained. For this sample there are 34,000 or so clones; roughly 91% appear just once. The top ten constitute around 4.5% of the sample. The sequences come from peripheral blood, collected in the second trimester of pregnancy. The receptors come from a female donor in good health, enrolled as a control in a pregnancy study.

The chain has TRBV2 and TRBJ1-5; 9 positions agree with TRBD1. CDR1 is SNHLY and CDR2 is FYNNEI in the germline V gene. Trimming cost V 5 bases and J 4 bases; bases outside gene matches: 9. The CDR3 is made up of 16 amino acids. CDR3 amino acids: CASSSPGQGRNQPQHF. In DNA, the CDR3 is TGTGCCAGCAGTTCTCCGGGACAGGGTAGGAATCAGCCCCAGCATTTT.

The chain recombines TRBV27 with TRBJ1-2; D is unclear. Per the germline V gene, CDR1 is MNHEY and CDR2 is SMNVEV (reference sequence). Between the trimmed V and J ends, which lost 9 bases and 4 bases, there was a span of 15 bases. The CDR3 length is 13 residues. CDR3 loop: CASSLSAGYGYTF. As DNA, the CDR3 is TGTGCCAGTTCCTTGAGTGCGGGCTATGGCTACACCTTC.

This CDR3 reads CAGVRRWDLGYTF. CDR3 sequence (DNA): TGTGCCGGAGTCCGGAGGTGGGATCTTGGCTACACCTTC. The chain uses TRBV2 and TRBJ1-2, with D hard to call. Germline V lookup: CDR1 SNHLY, CDR2 FYNNEI. The CDR3 has 13 residues. Trimming took off 11 bases at V and 7 bases at J, with 20 bases between the two ends.

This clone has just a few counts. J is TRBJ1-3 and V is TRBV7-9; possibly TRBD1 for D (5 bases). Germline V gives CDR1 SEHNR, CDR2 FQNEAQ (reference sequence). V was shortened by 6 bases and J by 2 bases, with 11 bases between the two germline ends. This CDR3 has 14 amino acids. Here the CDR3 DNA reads TGTGCCAGCAGGTTTCCAGGGACTGGAAACACCATATATTTT. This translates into CASRFPGTGNTIYF.

DNA for the CDR3: TGTGCCAGCAGCGAACTAAATCAGCCCCAGCATTTT. This codes for CASSELNQPQHF. The chain combines TRBV5-6 with TRBJ1-5; D not certain. The CDR3 loop spans 12 amino acids. Per germline, CDR1 SGHDT and CDR2 YYEEEE. V was trimmed by 4 bases and J by 4 bases, leaving 6 bases between them.

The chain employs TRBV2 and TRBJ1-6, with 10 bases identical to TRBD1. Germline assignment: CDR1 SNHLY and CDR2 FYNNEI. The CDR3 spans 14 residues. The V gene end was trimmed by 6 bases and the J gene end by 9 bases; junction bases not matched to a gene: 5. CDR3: CASSGGTGVSPLHF. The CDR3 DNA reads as TGTGCCAGCAGCGGAGGGACAGGGGTTTCACCCCTCCACTTT. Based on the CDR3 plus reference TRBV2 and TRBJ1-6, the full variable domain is EPEVTQTPSHQVTQMGQEVILRCVPISNHLYFYWYRQILGQKVEFLVSFYNNEISEKSEIFDDQFSVERPDGSNFTLKIRSTKLEDSAMYFCASSGGTGVSPLHFGNGTRLTVT.

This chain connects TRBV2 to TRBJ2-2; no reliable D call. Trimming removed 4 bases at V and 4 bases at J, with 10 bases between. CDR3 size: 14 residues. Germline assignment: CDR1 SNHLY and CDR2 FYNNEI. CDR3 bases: TGTGCCAGCAGTGGTTTACGGTCCACCGGGGAGCTGTTTTTT. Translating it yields CASSGLRSTGELFF.

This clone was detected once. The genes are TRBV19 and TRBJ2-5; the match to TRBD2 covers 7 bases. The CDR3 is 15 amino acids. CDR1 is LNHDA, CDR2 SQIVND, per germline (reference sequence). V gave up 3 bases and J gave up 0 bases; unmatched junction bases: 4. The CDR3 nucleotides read TGTGCCAGTAGTATTGGGAGGGTGTACCAAGAGACCCAGTACTTC. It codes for CASSIGRVYQETQYF.

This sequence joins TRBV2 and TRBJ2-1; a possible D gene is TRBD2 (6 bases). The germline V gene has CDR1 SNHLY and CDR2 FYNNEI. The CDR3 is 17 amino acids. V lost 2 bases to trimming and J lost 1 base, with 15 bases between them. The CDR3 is CASSERDFRFSYNEQFF. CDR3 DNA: TGTGCCAGCAGTGAAAGGGACTTTCGGTTTTCCTACAATGAGCAGTTCTTC.

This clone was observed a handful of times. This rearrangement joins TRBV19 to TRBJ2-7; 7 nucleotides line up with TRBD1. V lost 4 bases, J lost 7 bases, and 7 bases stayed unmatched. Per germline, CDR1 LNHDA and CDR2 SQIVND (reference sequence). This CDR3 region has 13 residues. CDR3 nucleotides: TGTGCCAGTAGTACCACACCGGACAGGGAGCAGTACTTC. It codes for CASSTTPDREQYF.

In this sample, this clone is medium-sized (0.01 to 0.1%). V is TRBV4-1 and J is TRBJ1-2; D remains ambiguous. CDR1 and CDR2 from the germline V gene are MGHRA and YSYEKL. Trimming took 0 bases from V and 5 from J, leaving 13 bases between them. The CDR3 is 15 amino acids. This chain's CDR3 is CASSQETATGYGYTF. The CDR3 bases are TGCGCCAGCAGCCAAGAGACGGCCACGGGGTATGGCTACACCTTC.

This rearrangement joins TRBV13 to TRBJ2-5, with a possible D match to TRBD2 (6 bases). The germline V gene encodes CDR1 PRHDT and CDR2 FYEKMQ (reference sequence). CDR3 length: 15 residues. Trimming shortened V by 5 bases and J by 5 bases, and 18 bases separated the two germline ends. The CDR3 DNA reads TGTGCCAGCAGCCGTCGGGGGAGCTCCGGGGAGACCCAGTACTTC. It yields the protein CASSRRGSSGETQYF.

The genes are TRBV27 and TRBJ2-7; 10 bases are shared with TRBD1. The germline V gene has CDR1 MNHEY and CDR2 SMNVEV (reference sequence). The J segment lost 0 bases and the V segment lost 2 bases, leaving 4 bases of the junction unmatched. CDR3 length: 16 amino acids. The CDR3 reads CASSLPRQGASYEQYF. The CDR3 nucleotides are TGTGCCAGCAGTTTACCCAGACAGGGGGCCTCCTACGAGCAGTACTTC.

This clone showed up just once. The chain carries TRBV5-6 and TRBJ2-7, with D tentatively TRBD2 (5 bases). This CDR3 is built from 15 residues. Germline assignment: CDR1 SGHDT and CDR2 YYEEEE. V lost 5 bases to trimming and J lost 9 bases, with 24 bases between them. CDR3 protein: CASSPRSQSGNGQYF. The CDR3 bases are TGTGCCAGCAGTCCCCGATCTCAGTCGGGAAATGGGCAGTACTTC. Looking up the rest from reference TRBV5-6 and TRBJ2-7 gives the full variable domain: DAGVTQSPTHLIKTRGQQVTLRCSPKSGHDTVSWYQQALGQGPQFIFQYYEEEERQRGNFPDRFSGHQFPNYSSELNVNALLLGDSALYLCASSPRSQSGNGQYFGPGTRLTVT.

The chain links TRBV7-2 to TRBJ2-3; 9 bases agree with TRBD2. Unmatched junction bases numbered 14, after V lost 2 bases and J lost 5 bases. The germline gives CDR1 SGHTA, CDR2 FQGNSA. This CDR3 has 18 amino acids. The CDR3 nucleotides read TGTGCCAGCAGCTTAAGTCCGGGCGGCGGGGGGGCCCAAGATACGCAGTATTTT. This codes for CASSLSPGGGGAQDTQYF.

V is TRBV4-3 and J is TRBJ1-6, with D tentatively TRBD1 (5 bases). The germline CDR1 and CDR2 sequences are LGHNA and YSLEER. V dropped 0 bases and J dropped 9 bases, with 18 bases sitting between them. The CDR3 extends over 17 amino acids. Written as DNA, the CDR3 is TGCGCCAGCAGCCAAGATGGACCGGGACTGTTCTTTTCACCCCTCCACTTT. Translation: CASSQDGPGLFFSPLHF.

CDR3 loop: CASSFTGGGSYEQYF. The CDR3 region has the DNA TGTGCCAGCAGTTTTACAGGGGGAGGCTCCTACGAGCAGTACTTC. The gene calls are TRBV27 and TRBJ2-7, with 8 bases matching TRBD1. CDR1 is MNHEY, CDR2 SMNVEV, per germline (reference sequence). After removal of 3 bases from V and 0 bases from J, the junction contained 4 bases not matched to a gene. The CDR3 is made up of 15 amino acids.

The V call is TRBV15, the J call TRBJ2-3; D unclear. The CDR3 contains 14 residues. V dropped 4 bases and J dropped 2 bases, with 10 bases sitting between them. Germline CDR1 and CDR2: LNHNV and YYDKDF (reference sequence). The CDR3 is CATSNPVTTDTQYF. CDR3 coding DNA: TGTGCCACCAGCAACCCGGTTACCACAGATACGCAGTATTTT.

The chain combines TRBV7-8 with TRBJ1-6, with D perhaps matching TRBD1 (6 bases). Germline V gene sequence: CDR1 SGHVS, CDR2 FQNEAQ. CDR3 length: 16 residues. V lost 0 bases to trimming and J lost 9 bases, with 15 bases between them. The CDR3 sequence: CASSLASPRGGSPLHF. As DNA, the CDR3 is TGTGCCAGCAGCTTAGCGTCTCCCAGGGGTGGTTCACCCCTCCACTTT.

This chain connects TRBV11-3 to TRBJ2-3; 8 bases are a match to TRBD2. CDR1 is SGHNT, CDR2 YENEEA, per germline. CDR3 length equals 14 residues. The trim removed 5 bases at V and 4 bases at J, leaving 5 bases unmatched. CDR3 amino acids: CASSRGGFPDTQYF. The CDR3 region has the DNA TGTGCCAGCAGCCGGGGGGGCTTCCCAGATACGCAGTATTTT. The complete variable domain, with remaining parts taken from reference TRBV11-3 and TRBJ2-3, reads EAGVVQSPRYKIIEKKQPVAFWCNPISGHNTLYWYLQNLGQGPELLIRYENEEAVDDSQLPKDRFSAERLKGVDSTLKIQPAELGDSAVYLCASSRGGFPDTQYFGPGTRLTVL.

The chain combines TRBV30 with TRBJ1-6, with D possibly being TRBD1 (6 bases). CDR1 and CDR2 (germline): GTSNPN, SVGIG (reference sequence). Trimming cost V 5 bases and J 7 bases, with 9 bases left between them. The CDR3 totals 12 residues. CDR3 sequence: CAWSTGNSPLHF. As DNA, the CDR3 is TGTGCCTGGTCTACAGGGAATTCACCCCTCCACTTT.